Below, 7 T cell receptor beta chains from the same sample are listed, as sequenced in a study of neurological immune-mediated disorders (dated by TCRdb to the late 2010s). Library generation was performed with 5' RACE. The sequencer listed for this sample is Illumina HiSeq 2500. The public reads were run again by TCRdb, first through fastp at Q25 and then through MiXCR, and only productive beta chains were kept. Every entry covers one CDR3 protein and lists the most common genes and DNA from its rows. The sample table records fewer than 55,000 distinct CDR3 sequences; about 6.3% of these occur just once. 0.57% of the sample is held by the ten biggest clonotypes. The material sequenced was CD4+ T cells from blood. The receptor source for this set is a woman in her thirties or forties in good health.

This clonotype was recorded at least ten times. The chain is built from TRBV6-6 and TRBJ2-2; D is ambiguous. The germline V and J ends were trimmed by 2 bases and 6 bases, with 7 bases remaining between them. The CDR3 covers 13 residues. Germline CDR1 MNHNY, CDR2 SVGAGI (reference sequence). CDR3 sequence (DNA): TGTGCCAGCAGTTACCGCCCGGCCGGGGAGCTGTTTTTT. Its protein is CASSYRPAGELFF.

This clonotype was seen at least ten times. The chain joins TRBV5-1 to TRBJ2-3; a possible D gene is TRBD1 (5 bases). Trimming shortened V by 4 bases and J by 0 bases, and 12 bases separated the two germline ends. CDR3 length: 15 amino acids. Germline CDR1 SGHRS, CDR2 YFSETQ. The CDR3 reads CASSPRQTSTDTQYF. DNA for the CDR3: TGCGCCAGCAGCCCCCGACAGACTAGCACAGATACGCAGTATTTT. The full variable domain, completed using reference TRBV5-1 and TRBJ2-3, is KAGVTQTPRYLIKTRGQQVTLSCSPISGHRSVSWYQQTPGQGLQFLFEYFSETQRNKGNFPGRFSGRQFSNSRSEMNVSTLELGDSALYLCASSPRQTSTDTQYFGPGTRLTVL.

This clonotype was counted ten times or more. The CDR3, as DNA: TGTGCCAGCAGCCGGGGTCGCGTTTCACCCCTCCACTTT. Its translation: CASSRGRVSPLHF. The chain joins TRBV12-3 or TRBV12-4 to TRBJ1-6, with no clear D. Trimming shortened V by 6 bases and J by 9 bases, and 12 bases separated the two germline ends. CDR3 length: 13 residues.

This clonotype occurred many times. This rearrangement joins TRBV3-1 to TRBJ2-1; TRBD2 agrees at 10 bases. Per the germline V gene, CDR1 is LGHDT and CDR2 is YNNKEL (reference sequence). This CDR3 spans 14 amino acids. Germline trimming cut 4 bases from V and 6 bases from J; bases unmatched to any gene: 3. The CDR3: CASSLGLAVNEQFF. In DNA form, the CDR3 reads TGTGCCAGCAGCCTCGGACTAGCGGTCAATGAGCAGTTCTTC.

This clonotype was found many times. J is TRBJ2-7 and V is TRBV10-2; 8 bases match TRBD1. Germline V gives CDR1 WSHSY, CDR2 SAAADI. The CDR3 spans 12 residues. Trimming removed 7 bases from V and 3 bases from J; junction bases left unmatched: 2. The DNA of the CDR3 is TGCGCCAGCAAAGACAGGGGCTACGAGCAGTACTTC. This gives the protein CASKDRGYEQYF.

This clonotype was picked up many times. This sequence joins TRBV5-1 and TRBJ2-5; D not resolved. The CDR3 is 16 residues long. The V gene's germline CDR1 is SGHRS and CDR2 YFSETQ. V lost 2 bases and J 0 bases, leaving 14 bases between the germline ends. CDR3 amino acids: CASSFQMTGYQETQYF. CDR3 in DNA: TGCGCCAGCAGCTTCCAAATGACTGGGTACCAAGAGACCCAGTACTTC. Full variable domain (outside the CDR3, taken from reference TRBV5-1 and TRBJ2-5): KAGVTQTPRYLIKTRGQQVTLSCSPISGHRSVSWYQQTPGQGLQFLFEYFSETQRNKGNFPGRFSGRQFSNSRSEMNVSTLELGDSALYLCASSFQMTGYQETQYFGPGTRLLVL.

This clonotype has at least ten counts. This sequence joins TRBV4-3 and TRBJ2-1; the match to TRBD2 covers 9 bases. The CDR3 is 17 amino acids. After removal of 4 bases from V and 7 bases from J, the junction contained 14 bases not matched to a gene. Germline assignment: CDR1 LGHNA and CDR2 YSLEER. The DNA of the CDR3 is TGCGCCAGCAGCCCTATAGTTAGCGGGAGTATCGATAATGAGCAGTTCTTC. This encodes CASSPIVSGSIDNEQFF.